This section outlines one TCR beta chain sequence together with its context. The data derive from a study of blood T cell repertoires in COVID-19. About the research overall: COVID-19 samples from acute and convalescent phases originated in the United States, Italy and Spain. The analysed material was cDNA or gDNA that came from T cells, B-cell-depleted T cells, or PBMCs.

Original data processing: The authors estimated nucleated cell counts from reference gene primer amplification. Repertoires were generated with immunoSEQ multiplex PCR, while TCRdb's copy carries only in-frame clones and drops some. That table furnishes V, J and clone size, whereas the DNA furnished D and trimming. This sample has around 57,000 clones, with 75% to 90% found just once. The CDR3 has 14 residues. Trimming took off 5 bases at V and 8 bases at J, with 16 bases between the two ends. Germline assignment: CDR1 SGHTA and CDR2 FQGTGA. The specimen was peripheral blood. The V and J genes are TRBV7-3 and TRBJ1-5; D gene uncertain. This sequence originates from a human donor with active COVID-19. The donor label of this sample is uncertain. The CDR3: CASSRREPNEPQHF. CDR3 nucleotides: TGTGCCAGCAGCCGACGGGAGCCGAATGAGCCCCAGCATTTT.